One and the same sample provided the 5 T cell receptor beta chains below, sequenced in a study of T cells in Graves' hyperthyroidism and ophthalmopathy. Amplification of TCR beta CDR3 regions was performed using RNA transcripts as template. The TCR CDR3 first-round RT-PCR relied on the HTBI primer set. In TCRdb, the multiplex PCR reads were re-called with MiXCR into one record per CDR3 protein. The sample includes over 500,000 distinct CDR3 sequences, roughly 17% seen only once; the top ten take 17%. Sequencing was done on a sample of blood. The source of these receptors is a woman aged 18-29 years with Graves' ophthalmopathy.

In this sample, this clonotype turned up many times. The rearrangement links TRBV3-1 to TRBJ1-1; no clear D gene. V was cut by 0 bases and J by 1 base, with 0 bases left in between. This CDR3 region has 12 residues. Germline V lookup: CDR1 LGHDT, CDR2 YNNKEL (reference sequence). The CDR3 region is CASSQENTEAFF. CDR3 nucleotide sequence: TGTGCCAGCAGCCAAGAGAACACTGAAGCTTTCTTT.

This clonotype was found a few times. The chain couples TRBV7-8 to TRBJ2-4; no firm D call. Germline V CDR1 and CDR2: SGHVS, FQNEAQ. Trimming removed 1 base at V and 3 bases at J, with 13 bases between. The CDR3 consists of 16 residues. CDR3 protein: CASSLELVPGKNIQYF. The CDR3 coding sequence is TGTGCCAGCAGCTTAGAATTGGTGCCGGGCAAAAACATTCAGTACTTC.

This clonotype was observed a few times. This chain connects TRBV4-3 to TRBJ1-3, with D perhaps TRBD1 (6 bases). CDR3 length: 15 residues. Trimming removed 1 base at V and 4 bases at J, with 11 bases between. The germline V gene encodes CDR1 LGHNA and CDR2 YSLEER. This CDR3 reads CASSQGQGLGNTIYF. CDR3 sequence (DNA): TGCGCCAGCAGCCAAGGCCAGGGGTTAGGAAACACCATATATTTT.

Comment on this clonotype: With a much larger clone just one base away, this may be a read error. V and J are TRBV28 and TRBJ1-2, with no clear D. There are 14 residues in the CDR3. Germline V gene lookup returns CDR1 MDHEN and CDR2 SYDVKM. The V end was cut by 6 bases, the J end by 4 bases, with 15 bases between. The CDR3 loop reads CASSGEDWGYGYTF. CDR3 nucleotides: TGTGCCAGCAGCGGGGAGGACTGGGGCTATGGCTACACCTTC.

As concerns this clonotype: With a much larger clone just one base away, this may be a read error. V gene TRBV20-1 combines with J gene TRBJ2-3, with TRBD1 as a possible D gene (6 bases). Trimming took off 6 bases at V and 2 bases at J, with 18 bases between the two ends. Germline CDR1 reads DFQATT; CDR2 reads SNEGSKA (reference sequence). The CDR3 covers 15 residues. The CDR3 is CSAGASAQNTDTQYF. The CDR3 coding sequence is TGCAGTGCGGGGGCGAGCGCGCAAAACACAGATACGCAGTATTTT.